The entry that follows covers one TCR beta chain sequence. The junction departs from the called germline gene at one end, perhaps through a read error. The PCR contained 60 Vbeta and 13 Jbeta primers. Clones were sequenced by immunoSEQ multiplex PCR, and TCRdb holds only the in-frame ones, with some missing. The sample lists approximately 150,000 clones, more than 60% occurring once. The sample originates from a study of cytomegalovirus exposure and HLA in healthy donors. This CDR3 has 13 amino acids. The germline gives CDR1 GTSNPN, CDR2 SVGIG (reference sequence). This chain connects TRBV30 to TRBJ1-2; D uncertain. The sequence was obtained from a man aged 18 to 29 in good health and CMV-seropositive. The sequenced sample was PBMCs. DNA for the CDR3: TGTGCATGGAAGCCAGGTTCGGCCTATGGCTACACCTTC. It is translated as CAWKPGSAYGYTF. Full variable domain (missing parts from reference TRBV30 and TRBJ1-2): SQTIHQWPATLVQPVGSPLSLECTVEGTSNPNLYWYRQAAGRGLQLLFYSVGIGQISSEVPQNLSASRPQDRQFILSSKKLLLSDSGFYLCAWKPGSAYGYTFGSGTRLTVV.